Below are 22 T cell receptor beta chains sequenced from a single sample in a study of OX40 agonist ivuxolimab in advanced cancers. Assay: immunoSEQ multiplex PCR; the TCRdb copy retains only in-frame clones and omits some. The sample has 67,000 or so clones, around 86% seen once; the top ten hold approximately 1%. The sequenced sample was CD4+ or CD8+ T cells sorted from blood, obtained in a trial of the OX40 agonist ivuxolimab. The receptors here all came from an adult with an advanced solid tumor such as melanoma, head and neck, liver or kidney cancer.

The CDR3 spells CASSLEFGYEQYF. CDR3 coding DNA: TGTGCCAGCAGCTTAGAGTTTGGCTACGAGCAGTACTTC. V and J are TRBV7-8 and TRBJ2-7; no definite D call. Germline V CDR1 and CDR2: SGHVS, FQNEAQ. The CDR3 has 13 amino acids. Between the trimmed V and J ends, which lost 1 base and 3 bases, there was a span of 7 bases.

The CDR3 region has the DNA TGTGCCAGCAGTTACTCGAATCCCTCTGGAAACACCATATATTTT. This codes for CASSYSNPSGNTIYF. J is TRBJ1-3 and V is TRBV6-6; D unclear. Trimming cost V 0 bases and J 0 bases, with 6 bases left between them. There are 15 residues in the CDR3. Looked up from germline, CDR1 is MNHNY and CDR2 is SVGAGI (reference sequence).

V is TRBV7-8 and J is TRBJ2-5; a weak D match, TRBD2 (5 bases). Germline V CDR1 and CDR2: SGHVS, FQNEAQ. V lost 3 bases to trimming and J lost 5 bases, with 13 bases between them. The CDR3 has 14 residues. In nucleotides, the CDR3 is TGTGCCAGCAGCTTTTCGGGGTTCGGGGAGACCCAGTACTTC. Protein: CASSFSGFGETQYF. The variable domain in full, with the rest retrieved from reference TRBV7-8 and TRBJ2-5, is GAGVSQSPRYKVAKRGQDVALRCDPISGHVSLFWYQQALGQGPEFLTYFQNEAQLDKSGLPSDRFFAERPEGSVSTLKIQRTQQEDSAVYLCASSFSGFGETQYFGPGTRLLVL.

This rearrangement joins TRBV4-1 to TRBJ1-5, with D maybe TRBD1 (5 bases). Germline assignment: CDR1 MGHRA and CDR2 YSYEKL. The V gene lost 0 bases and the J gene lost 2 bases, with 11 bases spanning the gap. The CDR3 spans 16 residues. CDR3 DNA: TGCGCCAGCAGCCAAGATCGCGAGGGGCGCAATCAGCCCCAGCATTTT. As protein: CASSQDREGRNQPQHF.

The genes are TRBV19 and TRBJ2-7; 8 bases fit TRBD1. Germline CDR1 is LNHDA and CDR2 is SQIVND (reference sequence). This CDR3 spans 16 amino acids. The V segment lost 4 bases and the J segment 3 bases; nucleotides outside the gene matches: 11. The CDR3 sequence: CASSTGGAQINYEQYF. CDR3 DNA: TGTGCCAGTAGTACAGGGGGCGCACAGATTAACTACGAGCAGTACTTC.

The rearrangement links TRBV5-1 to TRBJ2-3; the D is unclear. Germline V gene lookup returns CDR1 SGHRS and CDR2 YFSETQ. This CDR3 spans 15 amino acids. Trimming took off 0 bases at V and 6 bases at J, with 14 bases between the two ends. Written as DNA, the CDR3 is TGCGCCAGCAGCTTGGGAGGCGGAAGTGGGGATACGCAGTATTTT. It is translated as CASSLGGGSGDTQYF.

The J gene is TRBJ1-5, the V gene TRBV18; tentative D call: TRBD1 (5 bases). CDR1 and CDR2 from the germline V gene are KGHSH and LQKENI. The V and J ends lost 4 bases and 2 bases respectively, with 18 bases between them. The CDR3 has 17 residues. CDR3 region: CASSLTRQPWGNQPQHF. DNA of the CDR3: TGTGCCAGCTCACTAACCAGACAGCCATGGGGCAATCAGCCCCAGCATTTT.

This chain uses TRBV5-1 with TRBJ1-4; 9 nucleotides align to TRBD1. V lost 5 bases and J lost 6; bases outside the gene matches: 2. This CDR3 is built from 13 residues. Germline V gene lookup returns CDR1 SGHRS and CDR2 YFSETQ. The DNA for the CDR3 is TGCGCCAGCAGTTGGACAGGGGATGAAAAACTGTTTTTT. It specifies CASSWTGDEKLFF.

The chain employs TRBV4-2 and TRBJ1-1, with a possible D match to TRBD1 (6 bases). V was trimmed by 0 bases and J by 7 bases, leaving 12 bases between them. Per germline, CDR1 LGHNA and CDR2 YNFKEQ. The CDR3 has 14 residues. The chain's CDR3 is CASSQDYRVGEAFF. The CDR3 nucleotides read TGTGCCAGCAGCCAAGATTACAGGGTCGGTGAAGCTTTCTTT.

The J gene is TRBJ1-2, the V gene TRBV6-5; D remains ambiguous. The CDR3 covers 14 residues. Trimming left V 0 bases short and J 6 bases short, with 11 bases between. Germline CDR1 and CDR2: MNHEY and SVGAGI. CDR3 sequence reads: CASSYSRGGDGYTF. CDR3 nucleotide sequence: TGTGCCAGCAGTTACTCGAGAGGAGGCGATGGCTACACCTTC.

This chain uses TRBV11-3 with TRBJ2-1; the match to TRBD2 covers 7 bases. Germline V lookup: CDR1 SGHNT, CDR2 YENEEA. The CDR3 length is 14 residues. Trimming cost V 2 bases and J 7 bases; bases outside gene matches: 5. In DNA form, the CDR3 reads TGTGCCAGCAGCTTATACGGGAGGTATAATGAGCAGTTCTTC. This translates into CASSLYGRYNEQFF.

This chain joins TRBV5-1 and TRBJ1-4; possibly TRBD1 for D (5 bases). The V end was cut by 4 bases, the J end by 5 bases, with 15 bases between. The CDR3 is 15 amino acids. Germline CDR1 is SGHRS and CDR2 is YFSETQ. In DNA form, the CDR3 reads TGCGCCAGCAGCACCCGGGACCCACGGAATGAAAAACTGTTTTTT. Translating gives CASSTRDPRNEKLFF.

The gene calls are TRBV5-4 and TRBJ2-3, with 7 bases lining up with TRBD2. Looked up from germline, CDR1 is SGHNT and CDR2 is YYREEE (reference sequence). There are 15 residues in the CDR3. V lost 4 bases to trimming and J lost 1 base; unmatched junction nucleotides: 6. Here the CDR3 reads CASSPRTSGTDTQYF. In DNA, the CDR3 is TGTGCCAGCAGCCCGCGAACTAGCGGCACAGATACGCAGTATTTT.

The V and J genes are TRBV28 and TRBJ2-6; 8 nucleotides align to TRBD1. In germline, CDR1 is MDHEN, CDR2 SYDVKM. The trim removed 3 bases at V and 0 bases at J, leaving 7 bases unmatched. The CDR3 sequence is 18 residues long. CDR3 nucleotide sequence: TGTGCCAGCAGTTTGACAGGGGCCGAATTCTCTGGGGCCAACGTCCTGACTTTC. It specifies CASSLTGAEFSGANVLTF.

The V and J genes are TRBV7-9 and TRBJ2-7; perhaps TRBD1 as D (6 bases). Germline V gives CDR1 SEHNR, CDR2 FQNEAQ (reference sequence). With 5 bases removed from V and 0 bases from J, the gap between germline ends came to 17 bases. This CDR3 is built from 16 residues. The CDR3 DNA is TGTGCCAGCAGCCCCACACGACAGGTTAGCTCCTACGAGCAGTACTTC. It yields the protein CASSPTRQVSSYEQYF.

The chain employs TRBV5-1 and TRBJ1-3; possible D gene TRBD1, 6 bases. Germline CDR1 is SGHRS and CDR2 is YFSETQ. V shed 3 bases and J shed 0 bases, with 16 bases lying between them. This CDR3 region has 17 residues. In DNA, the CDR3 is TGCGCCAGCAGCTCGGGAAGGGGACAACTCTCTGGAAACACCATATATTTT. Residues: CASSSGRGQLSGNTIYF.

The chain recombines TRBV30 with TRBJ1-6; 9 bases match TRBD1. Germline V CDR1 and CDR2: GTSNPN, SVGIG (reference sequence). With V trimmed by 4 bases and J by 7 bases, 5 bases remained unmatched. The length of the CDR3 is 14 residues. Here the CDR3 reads CAWTLDRGNSPLHF. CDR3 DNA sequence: TGTGCCTGGACTTTGGACAGGGGAAATTCACCCCTCCACTTT.

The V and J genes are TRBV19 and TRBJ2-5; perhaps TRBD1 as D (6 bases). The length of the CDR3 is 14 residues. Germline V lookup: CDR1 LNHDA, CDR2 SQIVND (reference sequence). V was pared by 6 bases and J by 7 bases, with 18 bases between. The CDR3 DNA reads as TGTGCCAGTAGCCAACAGGGAAGTAGGGGGACCCAGTACTTC. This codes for CASSQQGSRGTQYF.

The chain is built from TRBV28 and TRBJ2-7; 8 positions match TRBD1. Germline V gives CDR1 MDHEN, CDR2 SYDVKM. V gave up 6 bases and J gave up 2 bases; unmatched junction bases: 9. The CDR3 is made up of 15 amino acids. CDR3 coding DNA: TGTGCCAGCAGGGAAGCAGGGGGCGGGACCTACGAGCAGTACTTC. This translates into CASREAGGGTYEQYF.

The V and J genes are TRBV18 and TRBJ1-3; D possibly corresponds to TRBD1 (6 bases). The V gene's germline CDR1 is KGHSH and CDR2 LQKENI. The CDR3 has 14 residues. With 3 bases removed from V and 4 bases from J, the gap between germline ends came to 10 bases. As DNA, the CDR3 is TGTGCCAGCTCACCCAGGACAGAGGGAAACACCATATATTTT. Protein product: CASSPRTEGNTIYF.

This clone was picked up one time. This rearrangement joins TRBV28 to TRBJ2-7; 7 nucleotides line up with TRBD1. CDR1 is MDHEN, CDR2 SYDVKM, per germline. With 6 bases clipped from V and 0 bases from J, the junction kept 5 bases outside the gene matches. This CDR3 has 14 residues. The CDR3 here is CASRSGTVSYEQYF. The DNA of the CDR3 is TGTGCCAGCAGGTCTGGGACAGTCTCCTACGAGCAGTACTTC. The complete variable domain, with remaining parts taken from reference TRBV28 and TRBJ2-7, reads DVKVTQSSRYLVKRTGEKVFLECVQDMDHENMFWYRQDPGLGLRLIYFSYDVKMKEKGDIPEGYSVSREKKERFSLILESASTNQTSMYLCASRSGTVSYEQYFGPGTRLTVT.

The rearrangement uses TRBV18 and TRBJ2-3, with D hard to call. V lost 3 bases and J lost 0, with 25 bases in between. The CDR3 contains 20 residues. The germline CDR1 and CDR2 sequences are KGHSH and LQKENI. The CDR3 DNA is TGTGCCAGCTCACCTCCGCCTGTCGATACCTTCACTACTAGCACAGATACGCAGTATTTT. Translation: CASSPPPVDTFTTSTDTQYF. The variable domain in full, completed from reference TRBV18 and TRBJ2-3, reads NAGVMQNPRHLVRRRGQEARLRCSPMKGHSHVYWYRQLPEEGLKFMVYLQKENIIDESGMPKERFSAEFPKEGPSILRIQQVVRGDSAAYFCASSPPPVDTFTTSTDTQYFGPGTRLTVL.